This T cell receptor beta chain was identified during a study of blood T cell repertoires in COVID-19 (dated by TCRdb to the early 2020s). Regarding the research as a whole: Collaborator samples came from the United States, Italy and Spain and covered acute and convalescent phases of COVID-19. The prospective study material was composed of cDNA or gDNA derived from T cells, B-cell-depleted T cells, or PBMCs. The dataset comprised deeply sampled blood TCRbeta repertoires from subjects exposed to, actively infected with, or recovered from COVID-19. A freely available public database, intended as a resource for researchers studying the immune response to SARS-CoV-2, is where the repertoires were released. The samples were drawn from two sources: the first 160 participants of the ongoing ImmuneRACE study, and over 950 subjects contributed by 6 global collaborators. The sample metadata nearly always contained a de-identified subject ID, COVID-19 status, age in years and sex. HLA class I and class II types, where available, came from metadata supplied by the sample provider rather than from assay-based typing. General study outcomes and caveats: The quantity of clinical and demographic metadata differed by source and by participant and was supplied without curation.

The collaborating institutions used their own protocols to collect whole blood in K2EDTA tubes. Collaborator samples were shipped for TCRbeta analysis as frozen whole blood, isolated PBMCs, or DNA extracted from either sample type. TCRbeta CDR3 regions were amplified from genomic DNA by means of the immunoSEQ Assay, a bias-controlled multiplex PCR. In the authors' own workflow: The number of nucleated cells in each sample was estimated from the amplification of reference gene primers within the assay. To quantify the absolute abundance of each unique TCRbeta CDR3 rearrangement, sequence reads were collapsed and filtered. For each sample, productive Simpson clonality was calculated as the square root of Simpson's diversity index across productive rearrangements. TCRdb took over this immuneACCESS table, retaining in-frame rearrangements with V and J assigned. Such tables are incomplete; in checked studies, under half of the missing clones stem from an unresolved V gene, and the remainder is unexplained. The D gene and trimming were derived from the DNA, and the V and J assignments and clone size from that table. A total of around 250,000 clones appear in this sample, around 90% of them only once. Clones ranked in the top ten supply around 0.7% of the sample.

Trimming takes 1 base from V and 2 bases from J, and the germline ends sit 6 bases apart. Including the terminal cysteine and phenylalanine, the CDR3 comprises 14 residues. Only CDR3 DNA remains: 42 bases, in frame from the first base. Based on the germline V gene, the CDR1 and CDR2 sequences are KGHDR and SFDVKD. Comment on this clone: Its antigen remains unidentified. No base quality values were provided; no much bigger clone lies one nucleotide off.

The clonotype originates from a human donor in a cohort sampled during active COVID-19. The sequencing input was peripheral blood. This sequence uses TRBV24-1 and TRBJ2-3, with the D gene too uncertain to name. The sequenced DNA: TGTGCCACCAGTGATTTTGACTCCACAGATACGCAGTATTTT. The resulting protein is CATSDFDSTDTQYF.